The clone carrying this T cell receptor (beta chain) occurred a few times. The data stem from a study of response to subunit inactivated influenza vaccine. TCRdb analysed the RT-PCR reads with MiXCR anew, one entry per CDR3 protein. The sample includes 700,000 to 900,000 distinct CDR3 sequences, 21% of them seen just once. The sequence was collected from a man aged 50-60 years who received an inactivated influenza vaccine. The sequences come from PBMCs from blood, collected 5 days after vaccination.

The DNA for the CDR3 is TGTGCCAGCAGCCAAGAAGAGAAAGGGGGCACAGATACGCAGTATTTT. Protein product: CASSQEEKGGTDTQYF. The rearrangement links TRBV4-2 to TRBJ2-3; tentative D call: TRBD1 (5 bases). This CDR3 is built from 16 residues. Germline values: CDR1 LGHNA, CDR2 YNFKEQ. V was trimmed by 0 bases and J by 1 base, leaving 11 bases between them.